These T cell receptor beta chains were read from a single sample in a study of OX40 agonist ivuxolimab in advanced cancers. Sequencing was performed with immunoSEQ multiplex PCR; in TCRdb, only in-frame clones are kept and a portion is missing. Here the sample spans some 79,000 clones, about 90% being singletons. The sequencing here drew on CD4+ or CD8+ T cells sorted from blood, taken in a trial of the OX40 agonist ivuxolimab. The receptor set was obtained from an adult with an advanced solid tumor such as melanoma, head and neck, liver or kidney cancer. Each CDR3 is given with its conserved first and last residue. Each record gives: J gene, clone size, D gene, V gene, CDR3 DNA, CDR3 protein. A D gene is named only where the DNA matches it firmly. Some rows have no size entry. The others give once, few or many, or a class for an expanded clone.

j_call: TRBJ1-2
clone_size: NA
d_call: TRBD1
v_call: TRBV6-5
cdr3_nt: TGTGCCAGCAGTTCAGGGGGCTGGGGCTACACCTTC
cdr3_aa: CASSSGGWGYTF

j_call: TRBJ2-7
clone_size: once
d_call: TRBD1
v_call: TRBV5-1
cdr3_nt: TGCGCCAGCAGTTCGGGACAGGTAGCTCCCTACGAGCAGTACTTC
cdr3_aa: CASSSGQVAPYEQYF

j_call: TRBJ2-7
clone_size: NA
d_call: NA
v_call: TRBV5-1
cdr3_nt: TGCGCCAGCAGCCCGCCGGGCGCCTACGAGCAGTACTTC
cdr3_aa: CASSPPGAYEQYF

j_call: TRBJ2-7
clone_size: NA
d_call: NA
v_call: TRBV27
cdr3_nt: TGTGCCAGCAGTTTAGGTGGCGAGCAGTACTTC
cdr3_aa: CASSLGGEQYF

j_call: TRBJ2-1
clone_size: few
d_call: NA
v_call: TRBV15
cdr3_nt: TGTGCCACCAGCACATGGGCGTCGGCCAGCGATGAGCAGTTCTTC
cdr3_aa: CATSTWASASDEQFF

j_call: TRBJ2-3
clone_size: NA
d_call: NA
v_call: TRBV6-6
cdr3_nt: TGTGCCAGCAGTTACAGGGTTACAGATACGCAGTATTTT
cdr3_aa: CASSYRVTDTQYF

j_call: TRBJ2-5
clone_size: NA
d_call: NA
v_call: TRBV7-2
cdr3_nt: TGTGCCAGCAGCTTAGCGTCCTATGAGACCCAGTACTTC
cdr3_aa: CASSLASYETQYF

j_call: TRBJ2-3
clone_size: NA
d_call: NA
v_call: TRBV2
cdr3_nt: TGTGCCAGCAGTACGAGCAGTAGCACAGATACGCAGTATTTT
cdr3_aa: CASSTSSSTDTQYF

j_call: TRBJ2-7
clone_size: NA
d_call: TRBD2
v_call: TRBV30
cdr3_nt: TGTGCCTGGAGTGTAAGCGGGATCACCTACGAGCAGTACTTC
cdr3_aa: CAWSVSGITYEQYF

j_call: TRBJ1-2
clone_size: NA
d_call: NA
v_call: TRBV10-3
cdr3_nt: TGTGCCATCAGTGATCTAAACTATGGCTACACCTTC
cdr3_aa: CAISDLNYGYTF

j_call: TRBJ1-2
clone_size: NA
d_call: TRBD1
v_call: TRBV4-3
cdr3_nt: TGCGCCAGCAGCCAAGGAACACAGGGGGGCTATGGCTACACCTTC
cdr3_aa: CASSQGTQGGYGYTF

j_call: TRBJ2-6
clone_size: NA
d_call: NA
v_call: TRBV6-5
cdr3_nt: TGTGCCAGCAGTTACTCACCGTACTCTGGGGCCAACGTCCTGACTTTC
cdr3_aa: CASSYSPYSGANVLTF

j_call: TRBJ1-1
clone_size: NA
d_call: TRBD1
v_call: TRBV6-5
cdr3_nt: TGTGCCAGCAGTTGGAGACAGGGGAACACTGAAGCTTTCTTT
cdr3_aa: CASSWRQGNTEAFF

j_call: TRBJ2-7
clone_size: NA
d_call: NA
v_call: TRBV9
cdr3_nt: TGTGCCAGCAGCGTAGAGGGGGTCCCCGCCTACGAGCAGTACTTC
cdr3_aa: CASSVEGVPAYEQYF

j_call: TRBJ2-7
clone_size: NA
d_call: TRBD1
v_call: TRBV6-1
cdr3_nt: TGTGCCAGCAGAGGACAGGGCAAGGGCTACGAGCAGTACTTC
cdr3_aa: CASRGQGKGYEQYF

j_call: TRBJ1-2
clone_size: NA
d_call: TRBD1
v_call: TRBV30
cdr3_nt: TGTGCCTGGAGTGGCCCTCGACAGGGGGACTATGGCTACACCTTC
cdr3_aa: CAWSGPRQGDYGYTF

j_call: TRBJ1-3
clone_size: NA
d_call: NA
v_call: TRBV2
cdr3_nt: TGTGCCAGCCTCCGTGGGAGCTCTGGAAACACCATATATTTT
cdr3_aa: CASLRGSSGNTIYF

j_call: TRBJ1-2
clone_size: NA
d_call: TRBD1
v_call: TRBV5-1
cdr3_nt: TGCGCCAGCAGCTTGGGCTTACAGGGGTTCGGCTATGGCTACACCTTC
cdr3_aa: CASSLGLQGFGYGYTF

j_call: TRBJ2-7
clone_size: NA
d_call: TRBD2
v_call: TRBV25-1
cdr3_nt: TGTGCCAGCAGTGAATTAGGACTAGCTTCTACCTACGAGCAGTACTTC
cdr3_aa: CASSELGLASTYEQYF

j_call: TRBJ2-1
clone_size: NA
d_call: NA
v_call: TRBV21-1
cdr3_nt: TGTGCCAGCACCCGACAGGGGGCCCTTTACAATGAGCAGTTCTTC
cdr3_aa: CASTRQGALYNEQFF

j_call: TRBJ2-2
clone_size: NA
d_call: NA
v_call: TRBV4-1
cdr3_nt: TGCGCCAGCAGCCGGGGCGGAACAACCGGGGAGCTGTTTTTT
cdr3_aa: CASSRGGTTGELFF

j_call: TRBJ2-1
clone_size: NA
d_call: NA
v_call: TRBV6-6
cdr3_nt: TGTGCCAGCAGTCCAAACTTGGTTGGTGAGCAGTTCTTC
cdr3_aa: CASSPNLVGEQFF

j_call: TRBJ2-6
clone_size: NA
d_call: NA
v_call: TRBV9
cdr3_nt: TGTGCCAGCAGCGTAGAGGGGGGTTACAGGGGCCGTAACTCTGGGGCCAACGTCCTGACTTTC
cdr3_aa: CASSVEGGYRGRNSGANVLTF

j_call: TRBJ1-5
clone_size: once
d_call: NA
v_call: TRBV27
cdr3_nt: TGTGCCAGCAGTATAAACAGAGATAGCAATCAGCCCCAGCATTTT
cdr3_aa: CASSINRDSNQPQHF

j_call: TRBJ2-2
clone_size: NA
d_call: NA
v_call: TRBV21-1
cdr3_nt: TGTGCCAGCAGCAAAGGGTCGTCGGGACAGGTGCATAACACCGGGGAGCTGTTTTTT
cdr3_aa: CASSKGSSGQVHNTGELFF

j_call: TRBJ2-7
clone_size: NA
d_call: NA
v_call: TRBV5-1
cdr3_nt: TGCGCCAGCAGCTCGACAGCTTACGAGCAGTACTTC
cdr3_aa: CASSSTAYEQYF

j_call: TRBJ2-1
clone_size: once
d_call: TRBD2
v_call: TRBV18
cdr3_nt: TGTGCCAGCTCACCGGGGACTAGCGGGAGAAATGAGCAGTTCTTC
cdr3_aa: CASSPGTSGRNEQFF

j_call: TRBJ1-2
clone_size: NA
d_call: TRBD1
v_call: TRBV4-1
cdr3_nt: TGCGCCAGCAGCCAAGGGACAGGGTTTGGCTACACCTTC
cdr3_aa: CASSQGTGFGYTF

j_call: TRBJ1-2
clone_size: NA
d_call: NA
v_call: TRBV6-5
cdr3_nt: TGTGCCAGCAGTTACTCAATGGGGAGGGCTGGCTACACCTTC
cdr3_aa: CASSYSMGRAGYTF

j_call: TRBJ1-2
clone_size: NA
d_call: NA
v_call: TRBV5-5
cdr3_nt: TGTGCCAGCAGCTTGCCCCGGCAGGACATCTATGGCTACACCTTC
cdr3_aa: CASSLPRQDIYGYTF

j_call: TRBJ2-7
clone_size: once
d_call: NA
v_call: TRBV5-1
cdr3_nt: TGCGCCAGCACAACACAATCTTCGGCAGCCTTCCCCTACGAGCAGTACTTC
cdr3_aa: CASTTQSSAAFPYEQYF

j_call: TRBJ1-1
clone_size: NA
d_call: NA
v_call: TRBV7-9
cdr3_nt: TGTGCCAGCAGCCCCGGACATCTGAACACTGAAGCTTTCTTT
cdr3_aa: CASSPGHLNTEAFF

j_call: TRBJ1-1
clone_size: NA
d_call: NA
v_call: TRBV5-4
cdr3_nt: TGTGCCAGCAGCTTGGGGGGTGCGGGGGCCGGGGAAGCTTTCTTT
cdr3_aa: CASSLGGAGAGEAFF

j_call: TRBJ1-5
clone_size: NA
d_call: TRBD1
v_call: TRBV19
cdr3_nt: TGTGCCAGTACCGCCGACAGGGGCAATCAGCCCCAGCATTTT
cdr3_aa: CASTADRGNQPQHF

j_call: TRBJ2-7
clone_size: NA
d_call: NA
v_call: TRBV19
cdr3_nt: TGTGCCAGTAGTATGCGGGAAGGCTACGAGCAGTACTTC
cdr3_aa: CASSMREGYEQYF

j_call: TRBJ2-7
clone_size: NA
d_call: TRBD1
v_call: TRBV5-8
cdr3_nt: TGTGCCAGCAGCCGGAAGGGACAGGGGTCCTACGAGCAGTACTTC
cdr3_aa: CASSRKGQGSYEQYF

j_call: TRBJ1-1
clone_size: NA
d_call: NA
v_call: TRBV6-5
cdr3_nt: TGTGCCAGCACCAGACGAGGGCGTGCTGAAGCTTTCTTT
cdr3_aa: CASTRRGRAEAFF

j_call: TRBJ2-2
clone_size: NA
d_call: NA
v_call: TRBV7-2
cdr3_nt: TGTGCCAGCAGCTTAAGGTTACAGGTCCAATTCAACACCGGGGAGCTGTTTTTT
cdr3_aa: CASSLRLQVQFNTGELFF

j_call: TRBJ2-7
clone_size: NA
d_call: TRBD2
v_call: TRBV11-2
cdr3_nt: TGTGCCAGCAGCCGGCTCGTTGCTAGCGGGAGCGGCGAGCAGTACTTC
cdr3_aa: CASSRLVASGSGEQYF

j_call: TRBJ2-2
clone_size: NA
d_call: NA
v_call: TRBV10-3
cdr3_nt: TGTGCCATCAGTGAATCGGCCCGCAGCACCGGGGAGCTGTTTTTT
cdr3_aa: CAISESARSTGELFF

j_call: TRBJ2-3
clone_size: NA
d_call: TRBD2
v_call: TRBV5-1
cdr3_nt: TGCGCCAGCAGCTTGGGTTCTAGCGGGAACACAGATACGCAGTATTTT
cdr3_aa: CASSLGSSGNTDTQYF

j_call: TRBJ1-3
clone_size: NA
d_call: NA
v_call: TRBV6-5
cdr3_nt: TGTGCCAGCAGCCCCGACAGATATCCTGGAAACACCATATATTTT
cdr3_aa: CASSPDRYPGNTIYF

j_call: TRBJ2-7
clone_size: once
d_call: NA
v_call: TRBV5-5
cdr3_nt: TGTGCCAGCAGCTTGAGCGGTATCTCCTACGAGCAGTACTTC
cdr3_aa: CASSLSGISYEQYF

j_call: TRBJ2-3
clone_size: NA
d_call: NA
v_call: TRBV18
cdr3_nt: TGTGCCAGCTCACCACCTGATCGGACAAATACGCAGTATTTT
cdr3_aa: CASSPPDRTNTQYF

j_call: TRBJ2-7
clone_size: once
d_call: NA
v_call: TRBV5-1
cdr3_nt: TGCGCCAGCAGCTTGGGCTCTAAAACCGGACGGGGTGGCTACGAGCAGTACTTC
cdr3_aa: CASSLGSKTGRGGYEQYF

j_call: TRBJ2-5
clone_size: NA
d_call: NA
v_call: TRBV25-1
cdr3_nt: TGTGCCAGCAGTGACGGCGTTTTGGAGACCCAGTACTTC
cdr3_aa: CASSDGVLETQYF

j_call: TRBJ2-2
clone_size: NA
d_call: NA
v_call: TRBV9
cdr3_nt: TGTGCCAGCAGCGTAGCTACGCCGAACACCGGGGAGCTGTTTTTT
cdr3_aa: CASSVATPNTGELFF